This T cell receptor beta chain stems from a study of cytomegalovirus exposure and HLA in healthy donors. Study in general: A previous analysis identified 95 million to 140 million unique TCR beta sequences derived from some 200 million T cells. Study results and caveats: Prior analysis indicated that the majority of TCR beta V segments exhibited productivity approximately 87% or approximately 30% of the time. Sequence variants that were highly shared formed a cluster that was likely a sequencing artifact.

The V and J ends lost 8 bases and 2 bases, in that order; junction bases with no gene match: 3. Germline V gene data show CDR1 as MDHEN and CDR2 as SYDVKM. This CDR3 is 13 amino acids long. The primer mix had 60 Vbeta and 13 Jbeta primers. Sequenced by immunoSEQ multiplex PCR; TCRdb stores in-frame clones only, minus some. This table lists 150,000 to 200,000 clones. Worth noting for this clone: Its antigen remains unknown.

This clonotype originated in a woman in her late teens or twenties in good health and CMV-seropositive. Sequencing was performed on PBMCs. The chain has TRBV28 and TRBJ1-5; 7 bases agree with TRBD1. CDR3 sequence reads: CASRGQGNQPQHF. CDR3 nucleotide sequence: TGTGCCAGCCGCGGACAGGGCAATCAGCCCCAGCATTTT.